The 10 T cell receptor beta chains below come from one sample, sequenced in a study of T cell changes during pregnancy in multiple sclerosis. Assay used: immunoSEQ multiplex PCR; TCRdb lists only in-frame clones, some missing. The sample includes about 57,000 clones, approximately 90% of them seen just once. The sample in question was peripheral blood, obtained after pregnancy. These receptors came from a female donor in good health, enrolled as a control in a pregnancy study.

CDR3 loop: CASTWGQGIYEQYF. The CDR3 bases are TGTGCCAGCACTTGGGGACAGGGTATATACGAGCAGTACTTC. The rearrangement joins TRBV11-1 to TRBJ2-7; 9 nucleotides align to TRBD1. This CDR3 region has 14 residues. With 7 bases clipped from V and 4 bases from J, the junction kept 8 bases outside the gene matches. The V gene's germline CDR1 is SGHAT and CDR2 FQDESV (reference sequence).

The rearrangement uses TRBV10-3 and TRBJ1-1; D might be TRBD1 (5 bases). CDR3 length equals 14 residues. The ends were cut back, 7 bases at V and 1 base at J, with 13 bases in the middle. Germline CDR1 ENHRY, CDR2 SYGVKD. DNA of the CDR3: TGTGCCATCACCCGGACGGACAAGAACACTGAAGCTTTCTTT. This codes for CAITRTDKNTEAFF.

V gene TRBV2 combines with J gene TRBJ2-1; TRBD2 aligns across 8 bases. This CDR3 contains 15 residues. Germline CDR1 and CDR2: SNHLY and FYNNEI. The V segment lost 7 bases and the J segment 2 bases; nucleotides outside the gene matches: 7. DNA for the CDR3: TGTGCCAGCAAGCGGCGGGGGGCGACCTACAATGAGCAGTTCTTC. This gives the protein CASKRRGATYNEQFF.

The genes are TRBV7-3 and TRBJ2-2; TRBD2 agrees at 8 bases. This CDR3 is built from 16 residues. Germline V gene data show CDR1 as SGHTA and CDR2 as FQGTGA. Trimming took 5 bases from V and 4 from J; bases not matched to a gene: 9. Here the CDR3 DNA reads TGTGCCAGCAGCCGAACGGGGGGGTGGAGCACCGGGGAGCTGTTTTTT. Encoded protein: CASSRTGGWSTGELFF.

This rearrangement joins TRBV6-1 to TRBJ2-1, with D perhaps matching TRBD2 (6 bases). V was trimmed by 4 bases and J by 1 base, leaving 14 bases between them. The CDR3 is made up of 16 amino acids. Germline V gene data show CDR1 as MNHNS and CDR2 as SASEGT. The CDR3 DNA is TGTGCCAGCAGTGTCCCGGGGGTAGGGTCCTACAATGAGCAGTTCTTC. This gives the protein CASSVPGVGSYNEQFF.

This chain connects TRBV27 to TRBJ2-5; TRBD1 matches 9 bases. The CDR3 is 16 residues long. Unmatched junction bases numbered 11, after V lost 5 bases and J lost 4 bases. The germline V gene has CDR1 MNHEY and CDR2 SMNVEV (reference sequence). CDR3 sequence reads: CASSPLLTGGGETQYF. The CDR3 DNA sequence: TGTGCCAGCAGTCCCCTTTTGACAGGGGGAGGAGAGACCCAGTACTTC.

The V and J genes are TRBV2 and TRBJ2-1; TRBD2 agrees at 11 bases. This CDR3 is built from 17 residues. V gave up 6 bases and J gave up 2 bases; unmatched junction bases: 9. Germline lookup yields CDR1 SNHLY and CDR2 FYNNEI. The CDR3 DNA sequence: TGTGCCAGCAGGGTCCTAGCGGGAGGTGGGGCCTACAATGAGCAGTTCTTC. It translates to CASRVLAGGGAYNEQFF.

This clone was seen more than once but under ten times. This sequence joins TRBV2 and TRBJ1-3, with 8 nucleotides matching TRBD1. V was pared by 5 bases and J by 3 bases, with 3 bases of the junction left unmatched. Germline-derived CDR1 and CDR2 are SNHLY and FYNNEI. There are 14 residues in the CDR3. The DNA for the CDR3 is TGTGCCAGCAGTCAAGACAGGGGTGGAAACACCATATATTTT. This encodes CASSQDRGGNTIYF.

The CDR3 nucleotides read TGCGCCAGCAGCCGAGAAACCGGGACAGGGGGGAATGGCTACACCTTC. Its translation is CASSRETGTGGNGYTF. The chain links TRBV5-1 to TRBJ1-2; 11 bases are shared with TRBD1. With V trimmed by 4 bases and J by 6 bases, 11 bases remained unmatched. The V gene's germline CDR1 is SGHRS and CDR2 YFSETQ. The CDR3 loop spans 16 amino acids.

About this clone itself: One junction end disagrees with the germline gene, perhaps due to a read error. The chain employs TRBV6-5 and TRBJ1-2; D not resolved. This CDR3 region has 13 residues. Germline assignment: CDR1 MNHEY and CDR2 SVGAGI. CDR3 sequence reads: CAGSYQKRYGYTF. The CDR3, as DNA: TGTGCCGGCAGTTACCAGAAGCGATATGGCTACACCTTC.